Listed below are T cell receptor beta chains from one sample, sequenced in a study of CD8 T cells in Susac syndrome. TCRdb processed the immunoSEQ multiplex PCR reads anew with MiXCR; each CDR3 protein has one entry. The sample carries about 240,000 distinct CDR3 sequences, 90% to 96% recorded once. Sequences were obtained from CD4+ T cells from PBMCs. These receptors were taken from a human donor with Susac syndrome. Both conserved end residues are part of each CDR3. The order of the fields is V gene, clone size, J gene, CDR3 protein. Size is stated for part of the rows, as once, few or many counts, or as a class when the clone is expanded.

V: TRBV29-1; size: once; J: TRBJ2-7; CDR3: CSVRHRDGGTSGAYEQYF
V: TRBV20-1; size: .; J: TRBJ1-3; CDR3: CSAPRTGDGNTIYF
V: TRBV29-1; size: .; J: TRBJ1-5; CDR3: CSVLPGPGQPQHF
V: TRBV15; size: .; J: TRBJ1-4; CDR3: CATSREAGTNEKLFF
V: TRBV6-5; size: .; J: TRBJ1-2; CDR3: CASSHRATRGYGYTF
V: TRBV5-1; size: .; J: TRBJ2-1; CDR3: CASSLPSGSSYNEQFF
V: TRBV14; size: .; J: TRBJ2-5; CDR3: CASSPLGQGKRQETQYF
V: TRBV3-1; size: few; J: TRBJ2-7; CDR3: CASSRGGYEQYF
V: TRBV4-2; size: .; J: TRBJ2-4; CDR3: CASSRPTEGLAKNIQYF
V: TRBV7-9; size: few; J: TRBJ2-7; CDR3: CASSQGGPYEQYF
V: TRBV28; size: .; J: TRBJ2-1; CDR3: CATGRELIYNEQFF
V: TRBV30; size: .; J: TRBJ1-2; CDR3: CAWTRTGANYGYTF
V: TRBV14; size: .; J: TRBJ2-5; CDR3: CASSLRTSGRQETQYF
V: TRBV10-3; size: .; J: TRBJ1-1; CDR3: CAISAGMGTEAFF
V: TRBV3-1; size: .; J: TRBJ2-7; CDR3: CASSQFPLEQYF
V: TRBV18; size: .; J: TRBJ2-3; CDR3: CASSPPPTDTQYF
V: TRBV9; size: .; J: TRBJ2-7; CDR3: CASSNRPSSYEQYF
V: TRBV11-2; size: .; J: TRBJ2-7; CDR3: CASSPLGRTGGYEQYF
V: TRBV14; size: .; J: TRBJ1-1; CDR3: CASSQDEGVDTEAFF
V: TRBV18; size: .; J: TRBJ2-7; CDR3: CASSDGTGPYEQYF
V: TRBV5-6; size: .; J: TRBJ1-4; CDR3: CASSLRRDNEKLFF
V: TRBV25-1; size: .; J: TRBJ1-2; CDR3: CASTGSTAGYTF
V: TRBV20-1; size: once; J: TRBJ2-3; CDR3: CSAPRGARGSTDTQYF
V: TRBV15; size: once; J: TRBJ1-4; CDR3: CATSRGGNEKLFF
V: TRBV30; size: .; J: TRBJ1-2; CDR3: CVIKEGGYTF
V: TRBV15; size: .; J: TRBJ1-3; CDR3: CATSRDRAYGNTIYF
V: TRBV15; size: .; J: TRBJ1-2; CDR3: CATSRDQHSRANYGYTF
V: TRBV29-1; size: .; J: TRBJ2-7; CDR3: CSVTGTGALGEQYF
V: TRBV10-1; size: .; J: TRBJ1-2; CDR3: CASSPVIGDYGYTF
V: TRBV20-1; size: .; J: TRBJ2-7; CDR3: CSARTSGRGNEQYF
V: TRBV29-1; size: .; J: TRBJ2-5; CDR3: CSVEVPGLVQETQYF
V: TRBV2; size: .; J: TRBJ2-2; CDR3: CASSEGQGGELFF
V: TRBV12-3/TRBV12-4; size: .; J: TRBJ2-2; CDR3: CASLVHRANTGELFF
V: TRBV7-9; size: .; J: TRBJ2-3; CDR3: CASSLVWDTSTDTQYF
V: TRBV6-4; size: .; J: TRBJ2-1; CDR3: CASSDQAEKTEQFF
V: TRBV20-1; size: .; J: TRBJ2-7; CDR3: CSASDRGSEQYF
V: TRBV29-1; size: .; J: TRBJ1-1; CDR3: CSVANSRRNTEAFF
V: TRBV20-1; size: .; J: TRBJ2-1; CDR3: CSALGDGLAGSYNEQFF
V: TRBV9; size: .; J: TRBJ2-4; CDR3: CASSVNPLGTAGHIQYF
V: TRBV3-1; size: .; J: TRBJ2-5; CDR3: CASRLTSETQYF
V: TRBV19; size: .; J: TRBJ2-1; CDR3: CASRVGISEQFF
V: TRBV12-3/TRBV12-4; size: .; J: TRBJ2-5; CDR3: CASSFRGFGETQYF
V: TRBV20-1; size: .; J: TRBJ1-4; CDR3: CSARGTASNEKLFF
V: TRBV20-1; size: .; J: TRBJ2-1; CDR3: CSARGQGEQFF
V: TRBV24-1; size: .; J: TRBJ1-2; CDR3: CATSLSVDYGYTF
V: TRBV19; size: .; J: TRBJ2-1; CDR3: CASSLSSSKDEQFF
V: TRBV6-1; size: .; J: TRBJ1-5; CDR3: CASLLKGQATYSNQPQHF
V: TRBV28; size: .; J: TRBJ1-2; CDR3: CASSLLGSNYGYTF
V: TRBV7-8; size: once; J: TRBJ2-3; CDR3: CASSLGLAGGSDTQYF
V: TRBV20-1; size: .; J: TRBJ2-3; CDR3: CSAPEGGRYTDTQYF
V: TRBV30; size: .; J: TRBJ1-3; CDR3: CAWIRPSTIYF
V: TRBV20-1; size: .; J: TRBJ2-4; CDR3: CSARGPHVVAKNIQYF
V: TRBV12-3/TRBV12-4; size: .; J: TRBJ1-2; CDR3: CASSLGERYGYTF
V: TRBV5-1; size: once; J: TRBJ2-2; CDR3: CASSFEGNTGELFF
V: TRBV3-1; size: .; J: TRBJ1-5; CDR3: CASSPLPTTGMQQPQHF
V: TRBV30; size: .; J: TRBJ2-1; CDR3: CAWSGDLRTNEQFF
V: TRBV30; size: .; J: TRBJ2-2; CDR3: CAWRMGGMGQGYTGELFF